This T cell receptor beta chain came from a study of CD8 T cells in ankylosing spondylitis. MiXCR was run by TCRdb on the 5' RACE reads, yielding one entry per CDR3 protein. The table records hundreds of thousands of distinct CDR3 sequences, over 15% of them present only once. Germline assignment: CDR1 MDHEN and CDR2 SYDVKM. The J segment lost 1 base and the V segment lost 7 bases, leaving 5 bases of the junction unmatched. The CDR3 extends over 14 amino acids. This clonotype was obtained from a male donor with ankylosing spondylitis or in good health (not recorded which). The sample taken for sequencing was blood, either unsorted or a sorted T cell fraction (not recorded which). The chain carries TRBV28 and TRBJ1-1, with 8 bases aligning to TRBD1. In DNA, the CDR3 is TGTGCCAGCACCCTGACAGGGGCGAACACTGAAGCTTTCTTT. Protein sequence: CASTLTGANTEAFF.